Listed below are T cell receptor beta chains from one sample, sequenced in a study of patients and donors after allogeneic stem cell transplantation. Using its own MiXCR run on the RT-PCR reads, TCRdb lists one record per CDR3 protein. The table records about 200,000 distinct CDR3 sequences, 38% of them present only once. Sequencing used blood, either unsorted or a sorted T cell fraction (not recorded which). The receptor set was obtained from a human donor who was either an allogeneic HSCT recipient or a stem cell or donor lymphocyte infusion donor (not recorded which). It is not recorded whose cells these are; they may come from a transplant donor. Each CDR3 is given without its conserved first and last residue.

V gene: TRBV18
J gene: TRBJ1-1
CDR3 protein: ASSPYDEIPDGEAF

V gene: TRBV5-1
J gene: TRBJ1-5
CDR3 protein: ASSPDRGYQPQH

V gene: TRBV25-1
J gene: TRBJ2-3
CDR3 protein: ASTRGVSSTDTQY

V gene: TRBV14
J gene: TRBJ2-7
CDR3 protein: ASSQVSSGYEQY

V gene: TRBV7-9
J gene: TRBJ1-1
CDR3 protein: ASSLGQGETEAF

V gene: TRBV6-6
J gene: TRBJ2-3
CDR3 protein: ASRTGRGDTQY

V gene: TRBV4-3
J gene: TRBJ2-7
CDR3 protein: ASSQEGKTGSYEQY

V gene: TRBV12-3/TRBV12-4
J gene: TRBJ2-4
CDR3 protein: ASRNLAGKNIQY

V gene: TRBV21-1
J gene: TRBJ2-1
CDR3 protein: ASSKYSGQANLRGYNEQF

V gene: TRBV12-3/TRBV12-4
J gene: TRBJ2-3
CDR3 protein: ASSLDWLAGGRPDTQY

V gene: TRBV30
J gene: TRBJ2-2
CDR3 protein: AWSHPLVGFGELF

V gene: TRBV7-7
J gene: TRBJ2-1
CDR3 protein: ASSQFRGVSYNEQF

V gene: TRBV4-3
J gene: TRBJ1-2
CDR3 protein: ASSPQVAYGYT

V gene: TRBV20-1
J gene: TRBJ1-1
CDR3 protein: SARDFPEAF

V gene: TRBV28
J gene: TRBJ1-5
CDR3 protein: ASRGLGRVDQPQH

V gene: TRBV6-6
J gene: TRBJ1-4
CDR3 protein: ASSTGQPLREKLF